This TCR beta chain was identified during a study of cytomegalovirus exposure and HLA in healthy donors. For the study at large: The 90 to 150 validation repertoires were produced on the same platform as the roughly 700 repertoires of the first cohort. This was reported in a later analysis. Study-wide results and limits: According to a later analysis, TCR clusters from the first cohort tended to co-occur in the 120 or so validation repertoires. The authors enumerated roughly 160 TCR beta chains as linked to cytomegalovirus.

As for this clone: Its antigen is as yet unknown.

CDR1 and CDR2 (germline): SGHRS, YFSETQ. The ends were cut back, 0 bases at V and 6 bases at J, with 8 bases in the middle. This CDR3 contains 13 residues. Sequencing used immunoSEQ multiplex PCR; TCRdb keeps in-frame clones, though not all of them. The table records 130,000 to 150,000 clones, about 90% of them present only once. The chain carries TRBV5-1 and TRBJ2-3, with D unresolved. The sequencing input was PBMCs. The clonotype was recovered from a young woman in good health and CMV-seropositive. CDR3 protein: CASSLEVGDTQYF. The CDR3 nucleotides read TGCGCCAGCAGCTTGGAAGTTGGCGATACGCAGTATTTT.